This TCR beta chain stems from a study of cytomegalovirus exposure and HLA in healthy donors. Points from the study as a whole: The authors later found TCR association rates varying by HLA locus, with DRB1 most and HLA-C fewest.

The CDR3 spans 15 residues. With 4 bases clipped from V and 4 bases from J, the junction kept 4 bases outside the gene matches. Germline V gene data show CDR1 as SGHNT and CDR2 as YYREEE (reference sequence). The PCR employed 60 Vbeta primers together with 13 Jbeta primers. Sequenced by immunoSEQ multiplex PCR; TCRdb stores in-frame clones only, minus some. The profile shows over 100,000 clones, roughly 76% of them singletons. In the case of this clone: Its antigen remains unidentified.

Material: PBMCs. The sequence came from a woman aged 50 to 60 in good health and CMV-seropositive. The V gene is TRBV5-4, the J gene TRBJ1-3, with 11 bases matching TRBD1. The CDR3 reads CASSADRGPGNTIYF. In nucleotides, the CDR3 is TGTGCCAGCAGCGCGGACAGGGGGCCGGGAAACACCATATATTTT.